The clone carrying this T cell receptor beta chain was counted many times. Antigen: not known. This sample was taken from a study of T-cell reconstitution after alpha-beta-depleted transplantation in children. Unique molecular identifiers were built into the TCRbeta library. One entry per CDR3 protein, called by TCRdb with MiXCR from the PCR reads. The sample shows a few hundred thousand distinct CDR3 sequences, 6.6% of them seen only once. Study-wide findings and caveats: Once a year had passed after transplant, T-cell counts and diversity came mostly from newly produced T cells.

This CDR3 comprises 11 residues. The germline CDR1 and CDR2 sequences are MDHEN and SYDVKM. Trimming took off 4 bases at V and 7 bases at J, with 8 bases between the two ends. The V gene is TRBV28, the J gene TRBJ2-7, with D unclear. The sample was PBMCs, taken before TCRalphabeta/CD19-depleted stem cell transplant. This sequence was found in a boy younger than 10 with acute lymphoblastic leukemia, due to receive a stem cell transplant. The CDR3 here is CASSSLREQYF. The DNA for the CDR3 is TGTGCCAGCAGTTCTCTTAGAGAGCAGTACTTC.